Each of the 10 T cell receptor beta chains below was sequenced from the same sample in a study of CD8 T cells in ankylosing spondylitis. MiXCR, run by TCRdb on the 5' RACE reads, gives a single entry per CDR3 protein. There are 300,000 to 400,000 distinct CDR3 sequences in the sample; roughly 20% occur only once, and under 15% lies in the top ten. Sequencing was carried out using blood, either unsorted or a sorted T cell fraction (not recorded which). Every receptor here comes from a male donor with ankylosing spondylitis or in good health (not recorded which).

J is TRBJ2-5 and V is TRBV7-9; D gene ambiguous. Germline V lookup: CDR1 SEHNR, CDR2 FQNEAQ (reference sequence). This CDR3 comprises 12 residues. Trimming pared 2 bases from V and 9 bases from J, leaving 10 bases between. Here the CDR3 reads CASSLSLEPQYF. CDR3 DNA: TGTGCCAGCAGCTTAAGCTTGGAGCCCCAGTACTTC. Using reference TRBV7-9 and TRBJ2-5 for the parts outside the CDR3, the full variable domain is DTGVSQNPRHKITKRGQNVTFRCDPISEHNRLYWYRQTLGQGPEFLTYFQNEAQLEKSRLLSDRFSAERPKGSFSTLEIQRTEQGDSAMYLCASSLSLEPQYFGPGTRLLVL.

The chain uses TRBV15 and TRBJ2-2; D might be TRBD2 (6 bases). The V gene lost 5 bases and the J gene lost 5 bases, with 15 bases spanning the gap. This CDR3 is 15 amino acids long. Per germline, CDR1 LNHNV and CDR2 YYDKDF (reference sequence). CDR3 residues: CATSPGPEGTGELFF. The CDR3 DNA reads TGTGCCACCAGCCCGGGACCGGAGGGGACCGGGGAGCTGTTTTTT.

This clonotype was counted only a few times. The CDR3 here is CASSPLAGDTQYF. The CDR3, as DNA: TGTGCCAGCAGCCCCCTGGCGGGGGATACGCAGTATTTT. This chain connects TRBV12-3 or TRBV12-4 to TRBJ2-3; possibly TRBD2 for D (6 bases). The CDR3 consists of 13 residues. The ends were cut back, 6 bases at V and 6 bases at J, with 13 bases in the middle.

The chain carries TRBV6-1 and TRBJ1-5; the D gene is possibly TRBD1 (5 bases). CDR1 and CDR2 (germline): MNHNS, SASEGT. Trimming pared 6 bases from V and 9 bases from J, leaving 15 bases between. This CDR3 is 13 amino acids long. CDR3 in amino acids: CASRQAGLGPQHF. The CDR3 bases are TGTGCCAGCAGACAAGCAGGGCTGGGGCCCCAGCATTTT.

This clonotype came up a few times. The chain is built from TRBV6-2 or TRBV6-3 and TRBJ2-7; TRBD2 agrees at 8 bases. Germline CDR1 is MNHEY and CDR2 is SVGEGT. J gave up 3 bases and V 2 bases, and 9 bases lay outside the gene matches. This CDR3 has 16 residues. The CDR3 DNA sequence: TGTGCCAGCAGTTACCCACCCGGGGGGGACCTCTACGAGCAGTACTTC. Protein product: CASSYPPGGDLYEQYF.

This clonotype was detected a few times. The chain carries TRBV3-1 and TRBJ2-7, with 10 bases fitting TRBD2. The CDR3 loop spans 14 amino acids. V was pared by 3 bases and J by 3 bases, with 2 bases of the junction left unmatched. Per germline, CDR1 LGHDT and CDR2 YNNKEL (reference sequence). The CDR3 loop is CASSHGLADYEQYF. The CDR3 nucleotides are TGTGCCAGCAGCCACGGACTAGCGGACTACGAGCAGTACTTC.

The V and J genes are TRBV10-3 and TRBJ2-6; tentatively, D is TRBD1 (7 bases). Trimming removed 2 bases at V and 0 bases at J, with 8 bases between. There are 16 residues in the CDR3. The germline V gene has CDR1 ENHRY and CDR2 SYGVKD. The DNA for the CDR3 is TGTGCCATCAGTGAGCAGGGGGGCTCTGGGGCCAACGTCCTGACTTTC. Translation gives CAISEQGGSGANVLTF.

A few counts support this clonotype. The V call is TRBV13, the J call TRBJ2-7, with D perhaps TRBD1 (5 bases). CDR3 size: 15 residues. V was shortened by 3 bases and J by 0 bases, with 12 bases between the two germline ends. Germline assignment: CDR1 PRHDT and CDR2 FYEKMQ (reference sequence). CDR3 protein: CASSFTTAISYEQYF. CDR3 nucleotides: TGTGCCAGCAGCTTCACGACAGCAATCTCCTACGAGCAGTACTTC.

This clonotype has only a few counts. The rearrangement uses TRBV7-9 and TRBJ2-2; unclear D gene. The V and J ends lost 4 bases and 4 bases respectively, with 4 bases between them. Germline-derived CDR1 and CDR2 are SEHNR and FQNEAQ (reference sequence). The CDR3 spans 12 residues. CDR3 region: CASSSGTGELFF. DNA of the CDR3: TGTGCCAGCAGCTCGGGCACCGGGGAGCTGTTTTTT.

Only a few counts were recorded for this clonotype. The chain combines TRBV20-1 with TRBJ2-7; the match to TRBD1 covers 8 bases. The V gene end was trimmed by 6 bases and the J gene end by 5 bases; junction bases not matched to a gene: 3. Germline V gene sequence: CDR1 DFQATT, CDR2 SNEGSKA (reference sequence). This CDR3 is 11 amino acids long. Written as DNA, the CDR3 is TGCAGTGCCGACAGGGGCAACGAGCAGTACTTC. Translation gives CSADRGNEQYF.